Reported below is one T cell receptor beta chain. Its cognate antigen is unknown. This entry is derived from a study of T cell responses to AZD1222 COVID-19 vaccine. Study-wide results and limits: The CD4 TCRs associated with vaccination extended across spike and predominated at 160-218 and 743-854.

Produced via immunoSEQ multiplex PCR; TCRdb's table is partial and in-frame only. Among approximately 150,000 clones, approximately 88% were seen once, and the ten largest hold 2.9%. V lost 5 bases and J 3 bases, leaving 10 bases between the germline ends. Germline V gene data show CDR1 as SGHTA and CDR2 as FQGNSA. The CDR3 consists of 13 residues. This TCR came from an adult in good health. Here the sequenced sample was peripheral blood, taken on day 0 of AZD1222 vaccination. The chain couples TRBV7-2 to TRBJ1-2; TRBD1 might be the D (5 bases). The CDR3 loop reads CASSPAGDYGYTF. CDR3 nucleotide sequence: TGTGCCAGCAGCCCCGCGGGGGACTATGGCTACACCTTC. The whole variable domain, filled in from reference TRBV7-2 and TRBJ1-2, reads GAGVSQSPSNKVTEKGKDVELRCDPISGHTALYWYRQSLGQGLEFLIYFQGNSAPDKSGLPSDRFSAERTGGSVSTLTIQRTQQEDSAVYLCASSPAGDYGYTFGSGTRLTVV.